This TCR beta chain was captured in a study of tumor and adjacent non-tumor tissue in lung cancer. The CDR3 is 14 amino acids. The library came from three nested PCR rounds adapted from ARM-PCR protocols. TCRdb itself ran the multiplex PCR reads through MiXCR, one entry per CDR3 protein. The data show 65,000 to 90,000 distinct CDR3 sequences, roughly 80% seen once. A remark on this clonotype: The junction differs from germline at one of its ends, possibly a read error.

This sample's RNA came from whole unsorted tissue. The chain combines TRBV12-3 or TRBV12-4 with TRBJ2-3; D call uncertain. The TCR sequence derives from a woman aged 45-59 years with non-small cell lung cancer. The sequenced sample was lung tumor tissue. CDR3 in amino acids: CASSPNPIKDTRYF. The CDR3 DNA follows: TGTGCCAGCAGCCCCAACCCGATCAAAGATACGCGGTATTTT.